A single sample is the source of the 21 T cell receptor beta chains below, sequenced in a study of blood T cell repertoires in COVID-19. The table came from immunoSEQ multiplex PCR; TCRdb's copy has only in-frame clones and leaves some out. The repertoire includes about 160,000 clones, roughly 79% of them detected once, and approximately 22% sits in the top ten. Sequenced input: peripheral blood. The receptors derive from a woman aged 80 or over with acute or convalescent COVID-19.

This clone was seen a single time. The chain uses TRBV7-8 and TRBJ2-7, with 8 nucleotides matching TRBD2. Germline CDR1 reads SGHVS; CDR2 reads FQNEAQ. The CDR3 contains 16 residues. The ends lost 4 bases at V and 0 bases at J; junction bases unmatched: 8. CDR3 DNA sequence: TGTGCCAGCAGCTCGCCAACTAGCGGATCCTCCTACGAGCAGTACTTC. As protein: CASSSPTSGSSYEQYF.

A word on this clone: The same CDR3 can be traced to other DNA sequences in this sample. The chain combines TRBV5-4 with TRBJ1-1; the match to TRBD1 covers 7 bases. Germline V gene lookup returns CDR1 SGHNT and CDR2 YYREEE (reference sequence). Losses at the gene ends were 3 bases for V and 1 base for J; bases not matched to a gene: 3. The CDR3 has 14 residues. Here the CDR3 reads CASSSGQQNTEAFF. Written as DNA, the CDR3 is TGTGCCAGCAGCTCGGGACAGCAGAACACTGAAGCTTTCTTT.

The V and J genes are TRBV24-1 and TRBJ2-5; TRBD1 aligns across 7 bases. This CDR3 comprises 16 residues. Germline loops: CDR1 KGHDR, CDR2 SFDVKD. V was pared by 6 bases and J by 2 bases, with 11 bases of the junction left unmatched. CDR3 DNA sequence: TGTGCCACCAGTCGTCGACAGGGAAGAGCACAAGAGACCCAGTACTTC. Protein sequence: CATSRRQGRAQETQYF.

The J gene is TRBJ2-5, the V gene TRBV28; D is undetermined. Germline V gives CDR1 MDHEN, CDR2 SYDVKM. CDR3 length: 14 amino acids. The V and J ends lost 6 bases and 2 bases respectively, with 13 bases between them. CDR3 sequence (DNA): TGTGCCAGCAGGAGCAGGATCCCTCAAGAGACCCAGTACTTC. Protein product: CASRSRIPQETQYF.

V and J are TRBV4-1 and TRBJ2-7; perhaps TRBD2 as D (6 bases). The V end was cut by 0 bases, the J end by 4 bases, with 10 bases between. The CDR3 sequence is 14 residues long. Germline V gives CDR1 MGHRA, CDR2 YSYEKL. Here the CDR3 DNA reads TGCGCCAGCAGCCAAGAGGATGCGGGGTACGAGCAGTACTTC. Its protein product is CASSQEDAGYEQYF.

This clone has just a few counts. This chain uses TRBV10-2 with TRBJ2-1; 7 bases match TRBD2. The ends lost 6 bases at V and 7 bases at J; junction bases unmatched: 9. The CDR3 has 14 amino acids. CDR1 WSHSY and CDR2 SAAADI come from the germline V gene. The CDR3 loop is CASRRTSLVNEQFF. CDR3 DNA sequence: TGCGCCAGCAGACGGACTAGTTTGGTGAATGAGCAGTTCTTC.

This chain uses TRBV3-1 (or the pseudogene TRBV3-2) with TRBJ2-3, with D tentatively TRBD1 (6 bases). The germline CDR1 and CDR2 sequences are LGHDT and YNNKEL (reference sequence). The CDR3 is 16 residues long. The V gene lost 3 bases and the J gene lost 1 base, with 14 bases spanning the gap. CDR3: CASSHGPGQGTDTQYF. CDR3 nucleotides: TGTGCCAGCAGCCATGGACCGGGACAAGGCACAGATACGCAGTATTTT.

DNA for the CDR3: TGTGCCAGCAGTTCTCAGGGGGCTAATGAAAAACTGTTTTTT. Its protein is CASSSQGANEKLFF. The chain uses TRBV7-9 and TRBJ1-4; TRBD1 agrees at 7 bases. The CDR3 loop spans 14 amino acids. Looked up from germline, CDR1 is SEHNR and CDR2 is FQNEAQ (reference sequence). The V and J ends lost 6 bases and 3 bases, in that order; junction bases with no gene match: 4.

The rearrangement joins TRBV27 to TRBJ1-6; perhaps TRBD1 as D (6 bases). The CDR3 runs to 15 residues. Trimming left V 2 bases short and J 7 bases short, with 12 bases between. CDR1 and CDR2 (germline): MNHEY, SMNVEV (reference sequence). The CDR3 is CASSLPDRRNSPLHF. CDR3 DNA: TGTGCCAGCAGTTTACCAGACAGGAGAAATTCACCCCTCCACTTT.

The genes are TRBV5-4 and TRBJ1-2; TRBD1 matches 8 bases. CDR1 SGHNT and CDR2 YYREEE come from the germline V gene (reference sequence). The CDR3 runs to 13 residues. Trimming took 3 bases from V and 8 from J; bases not matched to a gene: 6. This chain's CDR3 is CASSSGQGGGYTF. The DNA of the CDR3 is TGTGCCAGCAGCTCCGGACAGGGTGGGGGCTACACCTTC. Looking up the rest from reference TRBV5-4 and TRBJ1-2 gives the full variable domain: ETGVTQSPTHLIKTRGQQVTLRCSSQSGHNTVSWYQQALGQGPQFIFQYYREEENGRGNFPPRFSGLQFPNYSSELNVNALELDDSALYLCASSSGQGGGYTFGSGTRLTVV.

The chain couples TRBV4-3 to TRBJ2-7; no reliable D call. The CDR3 totals 14 residues. V was trimmed by 0 bases and J by 4 bases, leaving 10 bases between them. Germline V CDR1 and CDR2: LGHNA, YSLEER. Here the CDR3 reads CASSQDSGHYEQYF. Here the CDR3 DNA reads TGCGCCAGCAGCCAAGATTCTGGCCATTACGAGCAGTACTTC.

The chain is built from TRBV11-1 and TRBJ2-3; 9 nucleotides match TRBD1. CDR1 and CDR2 (germline): SGHAT, FQDESV (reference sequence). V lost 3 bases, J lost 4 bases, and 8 bases stayed unmatched. This CDR3 has 16 amino acids. CDR3 coding DNA: TGTGCCAGCAGCTTGGCCGGGACAGGGATTCCAGATACGCAGTATTTT. As protein: CASSLAGTGIPDTQYF.

The V gene is TRBV12-5, the J gene TRBJ2-7, with TRBD1 matching 8 bases. J gave up 3 bases and V 5 bases, and 3 bases lay outside the gene matches. CDR1 is LGHNT and CDR2 is FRNRAP in the germline V gene. The CDR3 covers 13 residues. The CDR3 sequence is CASGAGQGYEQYF. The CDR3 DNA reads as TGTGCTAGTGGTGCAGGACAGGGCTACGAGCAGTACTTC.

The CDR3 DNA follows: TGTGCCAGCAGCGTAGTTGCTAGCGGACTCTCCTACAATGAGCAGTTCTTC. Amino acid sequence: CASSVVASGLSYNEQFF. This chain links TRBV9 with TRBJ2-1, with 7 bases aligning to TRBD2. V gave up 0 bases and J gave up 0 bases; unmatched junction bases: 6. CDR3 length equals 17 residues. In germline, CDR1 is SGDLS, CDR2 YYNGEE.

This chain uses TRBV18 with TRBJ2-3, with D tentatively TRBD2 (6 bases). V lost 1 base to trimming and J lost 2 bases, with 13 bases between them. In germline, CDR1 is KGHSH, CDR2 LQKENI. This CDR3 comprises 16 residues. The CDR3 here is CASSPHPPGDTDTQYF. CDR3 coding DNA: TGTGCCAGCTCACCACACCCGCCGGGAGACACAGATACGCAGTATTTT.

This sequence joins TRBV10-3 and TRBJ1-1; 8 nucleotides agree with TRBD1. This CDR3 contains 15 residues. Trimming took 3 bases from V and 1 from J; bases not matched to a gene: 4. Looked up from germline, CDR1 is ENHRY and CDR2 is SYGVKD. CDR3 region: CAISEPGTGNTEAFF. The CDR3, as DNA: TGTGCCATCAGTGAACCCGGGACAGGGAACACTGAAGCTTTCTTT.

A single count supports this clone. J is TRBJ2-5 and V is TRBV2; 12 nucleotides agree with TRBD2. This CDR3 contains 16 residues. CDR1 and CDR2 (germline): SNHLY, FYNNEI. J gave up 5 bases and V 5 bases, and 9 bases lay outside the gene matches. Written as DNA, the CDR3 is TGTGCCAGCAGTCGTCAGACTAGCGGGAGATGGGAGACCCAGTACTTC. It translates to CASSRQTSGRWETQYF.

The chain has TRBV4-3 and TRBJ2-7, with a weak D call TRBD2 (6 bases). The CDR3 has 15 residues. Trimming shortened V by 0 bases and J by 3 bases, and 12 bases separated the two germline ends. Germline-derived CDR1 and CDR2 are LGHNA and YSLEER. The DNA for the CDR3 is TGCGCCAGCAGCCAAGATCGGGGGTCCAACTACGAGCAGTACTTC. Translated, it gives CASSQDRGSNYEQYF.

The V gene is TRBV7-9, the J gene TRBJ1-1; TRBD1 aligns across 7 bases. The V segment lost 7 bases and the J segment 1 base; nucleotides outside the gene matches: 6. CDR3 length: 14 residues. Germline loops: CDR1 SEHNR, CDR2 FQNEAQ (reference sequence). Here the CDR3 reads CASTEGQPNTEAFF. The CDR3 nucleotides read TGTGCCAGCACCGAGGGACAGCCGAACACTGAAGCTTTCTTT.

The rearrangement joins TRBV29-1 to TRBJ2-4; 9 bases match TRBD1. The length of the CDR3 is 14 residues. Trimming at V came to 7 bases and at J to 1 base, leaving 5 bases not matched to a gene. From germline, CDR1 is SQVTM and CDR2 ANQGSEA. CDR3 sequence: CSGRDRAAKNIQYF. DNA of the CDR3: TGCAGCGGGAGGGACAGGGCGGCCAAAAACATTCAGTACTTC.

The gene calls are TRBV5-6 and TRBJ1-1; 11 nucleotides agree with TRBD1. Germline CDR1 reads SGHDT; CDR2 reads YYEEEE. V was pared by 4 bases and J by 3 bases, with 8 bases of the junction left unmatched. The CDR3 has 16 amino acids. The CDR3 DNA is TGTGCCAGCAGCCCGTGGACAGGGGGCGCGTACACTGAAGCTTTCTTT. It specifies CASSPWTGGAYTEAFF.